A single sample gave rise to the 14 T cell receptor beta chains below, sequenced in a study of T cells in Graves' hyperthyroidism and ophthalmopathy. TCR beta CDR3 region amplification was performed from RNA transcripts. HTBI primers were used for first-round RT-PCR of the TCR CDR3. TCRdb processed the multiplex PCR reads anew with MiXCR; each CDR3 protein has one entry. The table records a few hundred thousand distinct CDR3 sequences, roughly 15% of them present only once. The specimen was blood. These receptors were taken from a woman aged 40-49 years with Graves' ophthalmopathy.

This clonotype was seen repeatedly, ten times or more. This chain joins TRBV25-1 and TRBJ1-6, with TRBD1 as a possible D gene (6 bases). CDR3 size: 14 residues. Between the trimmed V and J ends, which lost 1 base and 7 bases, there was a span of 8 bases. In germline, CDR1 is MGHDK, CDR2 SYGVNS. The CDR3 DNA reads as TGTGCCAGCAGTGAATGGGACAAGAATTCACCCCTCCACTTT. Protein sequence: CASSEWDKNSPLHF.

This clonotype was seen at least ten times. The gene calls are TRBV10-3 and TRBJ1-2; D is unresolved. Trimming shortened V by 3 bases and J by 8 bases, and 7 bases separated the two germline ends. Germline values: CDR1 ENHRY, CDR2 SYGVKD. This CDR3 region has 11 residues. CDR3 sequence reads: CAISDSWGYTF. The DNA of the CDR3 is TGTGCCATCAGTGACTCCTGGGGCTACACCTTC.

This clonotype occurred many times. This rearrangement joins TRBV20-1 to TRBJ1-5; maybe TRBD1 (5 bases). The V gene's germline CDR1 is DFQATT and CDR2 SNEGSKA (reference sequence). This CDR3 is built from 12 residues. Between the trimmed V and J ends, which lost 3 bases and 5 bases, there was a span of 8 bases. The CDR3 DNA sequence: TGCAGTGCTAGGGGGGGGGATCAGCCCCAGCATTTT. Protein sequence: CSARGGDQPQHF.

This clonotype appeared a single time. The genes are TRBV20-1 and TRBJ2-7; 7 bases map to TRBD2. Germline V gives CDR1 DFQATT, CDR2 SNEGSKA (reference sequence). This CDR3 is built from 15 residues. V lost 4 bases and J lost 1; bases outside the gene matches: 10. The CDR3 bases are TGCAGTGCTATCACGGCTAGCGGTTCATCCTACGAGCAGTACTTC. It is translated as CSAITASGSSYEQYF.

This clonotype was counted a few times. This chain uses TRBV4-1 with TRBJ1-2; possibly TRBD1 for D (6 bases). Looked up from germline, CDR1 is MGHRA and CDR2 is YSYEKL. Trimming took off 2 bases at V and 4 bases at J, with 11 bases between the two ends. The CDR3 extends over 14 amino acids. The DNA of the CDR3 is TGCGCCAGCAGCCAAACGGACAGTGCCTATGGCTACACCTTC. It specifies CASSQTDSAYGYTF.

This clonotype showed up many times. The chain couples TRBV27 to TRBJ1-3; 7 bases agree with TRBD1. The ends lost 3 bases at V and 4 bases at J; junction bases unmatched: 12. From germline, CDR1 is MNHEY and CDR2 SMNVEV (reference sequence). CDR3 length equals 17 residues. CDR3 DNA: TGTGCCAGCAGTTTGCTCGCTCCGACAGGGCTCGGAAACACCATATATTTT. This gives the protein CASSLLAPTGLGNTIYF.

The chain couples TRBV5-5 to TRBJ2-6; TRBD2 agrees at 7 bases. The trim removed 10 bases at V and 0 bases at J, leaving 7 bases unmatched. Germline CDR1 and CDR2: SGHKS and YYEKEE (reference sequence). The CDR3 is made up of 15 amino acids. The CDR3 DNA follows: TGTGCCTGGGGGGGTCTCCGCTCTGGGGCCAACGTCCTGACTTTC. Its protein is CAWGGLRSGANVLTF.

Ten or more counts support this clonotype. This chain connects TRBV6-2 or TRBV6-3 to TRBJ1-5; no clear D. The CDR3 contains 13 residues. Deletions cut 6 bases from V and 5 bases from J, with 11 bases between. Germline CDR1 and CDR2: MNHEY and SVGEGT. DNA for the CDR3: TGTGCCAGCAGGGATCCAGTAGATCAGCCCCAGCATTTT. It translates to CASRDPVDQPQHF.

This clonotype was observed many times. This chain joins TRBV20-1 and TRBJ2-7; no firm D call. The CDR3 sequence is 13 residues long. Deletions cut 5 bases from V and 2 bases from J, with 13 bases between. Germline loops: CDR1 DFQATT, CDR2 SNEGSKA (reference sequence). CDR3 region: CSAAGTPTYEQYF. Written as DNA, the CDR3 is TGCAGTGCTGCCGGAACCCCTACCTACGAGCAGTACTTC.

This clonotype turned up a few times. The chain couples TRBV6-1 to TRBJ1-3, with TRBD1 matching over 10 bases. The CDR3 sequence is 20 residues long. Germline CDR1 and CDR2: MNHNS and SASEGT. The junction had 16 bases not matched to a gene; V was cut back by 5 bases and J by 0 bases. The CDR3 bases are TGTGCCAGCAGTCCCCGGGACAGGGGTTATCTTTCGGACTCTGGAAACACCATATATTTT. Amino acids: CASSPRDRGYLSDSGNTIYF.

This clonotype came up many times. The rearrangement links TRBV2 to TRBJ2-1; D perhaps matches TRBD1 (5 bases). The CDR3 is 15 amino acids. V shed 3 bases and J shed 6 bases, with 15 bases lying between them. Per germline, CDR1 SNHLY and CDR2 FYNNEI. CDR3 in DNA: TGTGCCAGCAGTGATAGTTTTAGCAGGGTCAATGAGCAGTTCTTC. Translation: CASSDSFSRVNEQFF.

The CDR3 coding sequence is TGTGCCACCGCGCTTTGGGTGGGCAGGTCTTTTGATACGCAGTATTTT. Residues: CATALWVGRSFDTQYF. The chain recombines TRBV5-4 with TRBJ2-3; D is unresolved. The germline V gene has CDR1 SGHNT and CDR2 YYREEE (reference sequence). V was cut by 9 bases and J by 6 bases, with 26 bases left in between. The CDR3 sequence is 16 residues long.

This clonotype has ten or more counts. Mismatch with germline at one junction end may stem from a read error. CDR3 DNA: TGTGCCAGCAGCCGGGACAACTACAAGCAGTACTTC. Translated: CASSRDNYKQYF. The V gene is TRBV2, the J gene TRBJ2-7, with D maybe TRBD1 (6 bases). Germline V gene sequence: CDR1 SNHLY, CDR2 FYNNEI. This CDR3 comprises 12 residues. Together with reference TRBV2 and TRBJ2-7, the CDR3 gives the full variable domain: EPEVTQTPSHQVTQMGQEVILRCVPISNHLYFYWYRQILGQKVEFLVSFYNNEISEKSEIFDDQFSVERPDGSNFTLKIRSTKLEDSAMYFCASSRDNYKQYFGPGTRLTVT.

This clonotype was counted at least ten times. This chain links TRBV28 with TRBJ1-1, with D possibly being TRBD1 (6 bases). Trimming stripped 3 bases from V and 5 bases from J, with 13 bases between. The germline V gene has CDR1 MDHEN and CDR2 SYDVKM. There are 14 residues in the CDR3. In DNA, the CDR3 is TGTGCCAGCAGTTTGCGGGCAGGGGAAACTGAAGCTTTCTTT. Its translation: CASSLRAGETEAFF. The variable domain in full, with the rest retrieved from reference TRBV28 and TRBJ1-1, is DVKVTQSSRYLVKRTGEKVFLECVQDMDHENMFWYRQDPGLGLRLIYFSYDVKMKEKGDIPEGYSVSREKKERFSLILESASTNQTSMYLCASSLRAGETEAFFGQGTRLTVV.